This T cell receptor (beta chain) was profiled in a study of T-cell memory formation after mild COVID-19. Study in general: The two donors had largely donor-specific TCR clusters. General study results and limits: In pre-infection memory, a portion of responding clones appeared, which suggested that cross-reactive memory joined. Still unconfirmed is whether the second-wave clones peaking on day 37 recognized SARS-CoV-2.

TCRdb reprocessed the 5' RACE reads via MiXCR and lists one record per CDR3 protein. The sample includes 550,000 to 700,000 distinct CDR3 sequences, roughly 17% of them seen just once. The count of this clonotype is one. What it binds is not known. This TCR was sampled from an adult woman who had mild COVID-19 (a few samples of this study predate the infection). Cell type and time point are not known. Source material: PBMCs or a T cell subset sorted from them (not recorded which).

CDR3 region: CASSYPDSRKYF. DNA for the CDR3: TGTGCCAGCAGTTACCCGGACAGTAGAAAGTATTTT. This chain links TRBV6-2 or TRBV6-3 with TRBJ2-3; TRBD1 might be the D (6 bases). V was trimmed by 2 bases and J by 13 bases, leaving 13 bases between them. The CDR3 contains 12 residues. CDR1 and CDR2 (germline): MNHEY, SVGEGT.